The sequence of this T cell receptor (beta chain) was determined in a study of shared clonotypes between healthy human individuals. Terminally differentiated effector memory CD45RA+ cells were excluded from the naive CD8 cells, which were CD45RO-negative and positively selected for CCR7. V dropped 5 bases and J dropped 9 bases, with 10 bases sitting between them. Germline V lookup: CDR1 SEHNR, CDR2 FQNEAQ (reference sequence). The CDR3 length is 11 residues. Remarks on this clone: Antigen unknown.

Sequencing was performed with immunoSEQ multiplex PCR; in TCRdb, only in-frame clones are kept and a portion is missing. The repertoire includes around 2,000,000 clones, about 93% of them detected once, and 1.5% to 2% sits in the top ten. Study-level points and caveats: Sharing of clonotypes among donors was expected to vary with sequencing depth. Sharing across several donors was seen in 5% to 5.5% of naive CD4 clonotypes. Researchers found naive subsets generally carried larger estimated richness than memory subsets. A reduction in generation probabilities was seen for non-shared clonotypes relative to those shared by all four donors.

This clonotype originated in a young man in good health. Some clones in this sample may be carry-over from other donors' samples. The specimen sequenced was naive CD8+ T cells from PBMCs. The chain couples TRBV7-9 to TRBJ2-5; possible D gene TRBD2, 5 bases. The DNA of the CDR3 is TGTGCCAGCAGCCCCGGAGGTTCCCAGTACTTC. Translated: CASSPGGSQYF.